These 24 T cell receptor beta chains were sequenced from one sample in a study of control samples from healthy donors and cancer patients. Generated by immunoSEQ multiplex PCR, the TCRdb table keeps only in-frame clones and is missing some. This table has some 150,000 clones, roughly 94% appearing once. Sequenced input: PBMCs. These receptors were taken from a man aged 60 to 69 with colorectal cancer.

The chain links TRBV19 to TRBJ2-5, with 7 positions matching TRBD1. The V segment lost 3 bases and the J segment 6 bases; nucleotides outside the gene matches: 10. CDR3 length: 15 amino acids. Germline-derived CDR1 and CDR2 are LNHDA and SQIVND (reference sequence). The CDR3 is CASSMSRDSLKTQYF. The CDR3, as DNA: TGTGCCAGTAGTATGTCCCGGGACAGTCTGAAGACCCAGTACTTC.

The chain has TRBV12-3 or TRBV12-4 and TRBJ2-2; possible D gene TRBD1, 6 bases. V was cut by 4 bases and J by 4 bases, with 7 bases left in between. The CDR3 totals 13 residues. CDR3 residues: CASSSRGTGELFF. CDR3 in DNA: TGTGCCAGCAGTTCCAGGGGCACCGGGGAGCTGTTTTTT.

CDR3: CAWSRSGGYGYTF. Written as DNA, the CDR3 is TGTGCCTGGAGTAGGTCAGGGGGCTATGGCTACACCTTC. The V and J genes are TRBV30 and TRBJ1-2, with 7 bases that match TRBD1. Germline CDR1 is GTSNPN and CDR2 is SVGIG (reference sequence). With 2 bases clipped from V and 4 bases from J, the junction kept 4 bases outside the gene matches. The CDR3 runs to 13 residues. Together with reference TRBV30 and TRBJ1-2, the CDR3 gives the full variable domain: SQTIHQWPATLVQPVGSPLSLECTVEGTSNPNLYWYRQAAGRGLQLLFYSVGIGQISSEVPQNLSASRPQDRQFILSSKKLLLSDSGFYLCAWSRSGGYGYTFGSGTRLTVV.

This chain connects TRBV2 to TRBJ1-3, with 8 bases identical to TRBD1. CDR1 and CDR2 from the germline V gene are SNHLY and FYNNEI. The CDR3 is 16 amino acids. The ends lost 7 bases at V and 4 bases at J; junction bases unmatched: 12. The CDR3 nucleotides are TGTGCCAGCAAGCGGTTCCAGGGGGCGAGCGGAAACACCATATATTTT. Translation: CASKRFQGASGNTIYF.

The chain carries TRBV27 and TRBJ2-3; 10 bases agree with TRBD2. The CDR3 is made up of 16 amino acids. Germline CDR1 and CDR2: MNHEY and SMNVEV (reference sequence). V lost 9 bases, J lost 2 bases, and 11 bases stayed unmatched. CDR3 sequence reads: CASWGGTSDNTDTQYF. CDR3 nucleotide sequence: TGTGCCAGTTGGGGGGGGACTAGCGATAACACAGATACGCAGTATTTT.

The sample holds one count of this clone. This chain's CDR3 is CASSQSPGSENEQYF. CDR3 nucleotide sequence: TGCGCCAGCAGTCAATCCCCCGGCAGCGAAAATGAGCAGTACTTC. This chain uses TRBV23-1 with TRBJ2-7; D unclear. TRBV23-1 is given ORF status, its function remaining uncertain. CDR3 length: 15 residues. V was pared by 0 bases and J by 7 bases, with 16 bases between.

The V call is TRBV6-5, the J call TRBJ1-2, with D perhaps matching TRBD1 (6 bases). The CDR3 runs to 14 residues. Trimming took off 7 bases at V and 10 bases at J, with 22 bases between the two ends. Germline V gene lookup returns CDR1 MNHEY and CDR2 SVGAGI. CDR3 DNA: TGTGCCAGCATCCCTACAGGGCGTCCACAAAACTACACCTTC. The encoded protein is CASIPTGRPQNYTF.

V and J are TRBV5-1 and TRBJ1-1; D not resolved. The ends were cut back, 0 bases at V and 5 bases at J, with 14 bases in the middle. CDR3 length equals 15 residues. The germline V gene has CDR1 SGHRS and CDR2 YFSETQ. The CDR3 region has the DNA TGCGCCAGCAGCTTGGAAGGGCATAGGTTGACTGAAGCTTTCTTT. It encodes CASSLEGHRLTEAFF.

The table lists this clone with a count of one. The gene calls are TRBV4-1 and TRBJ1-5, with 9 bases that match TRBD1. CDR1 and CDR2 from the germline V gene are MGHRA and YSYEKL. Losses at the gene ends were 2 bases for V and 1 base for J; bases not matched to a gene: 9. There are 18 residues in the CDR3. CDR3 nucleotides: TGCGCCAGCAGCCAAACCGGGACAGGGTTTTTCAGCAATCAGCCCCAGCATTTT. Translated, it gives CASSQTGTGFFSNQPQHF.

The chain combines TRBV6-5 with TRBJ1-2; D remains ambiguous. Trimming pared 2 bases from V and 0 bases from J, leaving 13 bases between. The CDR3 is 16 residues long. CDR1 and CDR2 (germline): MNHEY, SVGAGI. The CDR3 DNA reads TGTGCCAGCAGTTACGGATGGGCCAGCGCTAACTATGGCTACACCTTC. Its translation is CASSYGWASANYGYTF.

The chain links TRBV19 to TRBJ1-1; 7 bases are a match to TRBD1. The CDR3 covers 15 residues. Germline V gives CDR1 LNHDA, CDR2 SQIVND (reference sequence). V was pared by 3 bases and J by 2 bases, with 6 bases of the junction left unmatched. CDR3 amino acids: CASSIPGQLNTEAFF. As DNA, the CDR3 is TGTGCCAGTAGTATCCCGGGACAGCTTAACACTGAAGCTTTCTTT.

The rearrangement joins TRBV4-1 to TRBJ1-2; TRBD1 might be the D (6 bases). The length of the CDR3 is 15 residues. The V end was cut by 2 bases, the J end by 4 bases, with 14 bases between. The germline CDR1 and CDR2 sequences are MGHRA and YSYEKL. CDR3 nucleotide sequence: TGCGCCAGCAGCCAACCCGACAGGCGGCCCTATGGCTACACCTTC. Protein product: CASSQPDRRPYGYTF.

This chain joins TRBV11-2 and TRBJ2-3, with D perhaps given as TRBD1 or TRBD2 (5 bases each). With 4 bases removed from V and 5 bases from J, the gap between germline ends came to 7 bases. CDR1 is SGHAT and CDR2 is FQNNGV in the germline V gene. The CDR3 spans 12 residues. The DNA for the CDR3 is TGTGCCAGCAGCTGGGGGAGAGATACGCAGTATTTT. Protein product: CASSWGRDTQYF.

CDR3 residues: CASSTGGPGIGELFF. Written as DNA, the CDR3 is TGTGCCAGCAGTACGGGGGGGCCGGGCATCGGGGAGCTGTTTTTT. The chain carries TRBV3-1 (or the pseudogene TRBV3-2) and TRBJ2-2, with TRBD2 matching over 8 bases. With V trimmed by 6 bases and J by 7 bases, 10 bases remained unmatched. This CDR3 has 15 amino acids. The germline gives CDR1 LGHDT, CDR2 YNNKEL (reference sequence).

This clone was recorded a few times. The chain has TRBV28 and TRBJ1-3; TRBD1 agrees at 9 bases. CDR1 is MDHEN and CDR2 is SYDVKM in the germline V gene. The CDR3 spans 17 residues. The V gene end was trimmed by 8 bases and the J gene end by 6 bases; junction bases not matched to a gene: 17. The CDR3, as DNA: TGTGCCAGCGAAACACCTCCCGGGACAGGGTCGGAAAACACCATATATTTT. Translation: CASETPPGTGSENTIYF.

The chain carries TRBV6-1 and TRBJ1-2; 8 bases are a match to TRBD1. Germline lookup yields CDR1 MNHNS and CDR2 SASEGT. The CDR3 loop spans 14 amino acids. V lost 2 bases and J lost 2; bases outside the gene matches: 1. CDR3 in DNA: TGTGCCAGCAGTGAATGGACAGGGAACTATGGCTACACCTTC. It codes for CASSEWTGNYGYTF.

V gene TRBV6-6 combines with J gene TRBJ1-3, with D unclear. The length of the CDR3 is 12 residues. Deletions cut 5 bases from V and 4 bases from J, with 6 bases between. Germline V gene lookup returns CDR1 MNHNY and CDR2 SVGAGI (reference sequence). The chain's CDR3 is CASSQGGNTIYF. In DNA form, the CDR3 reads TGTGCCAGCAGTCAAGGCGGAAACACCATATATTTT.

A word on this clone: The junction does not match germline at one end; this may be a read error. The V gene is TRBV9, the J gene TRBJ2-3, with D tentatively TRBD2 (6 bases). The CDR3 sequence is 14 residues long. The germline CDR1 and CDR2 sequences are SGDLS and YYNGEE. CDR3 amino acids: CASSVGHSAASGDF. The CDR3 DNA follows: TGTGCCAGCAGCGTAGGTCACTCGGCGGCATCGGGGGATTTT. Filled out from reference TRBV9 and TRBJ2-3, the complete variable domain reads DSGVTQTPKHLITATGQRVTLRCSPRSGDLSVYWYQQSLDQGLQFLIQYYNGEERAKGNILERFSAQQFPDLHSELNLSSLELGDSALYFCASSVGHSAASGDFGPGTRLTVL.

J is TRBJ1-1 and V is TRBV7-2, with D uncertain. This CDR3 spans 14 amino acids. Per the germline V gene, CDR1 is SGHTA and CDR2 is FQGNSA. Trimming cost V 1 base and J 5 bases, with 11 bases left between them. The CDR3 DNA is TGTGCCAGCAGCTTAGTCCCGGGATCGACTGAAGCTTTCTTT. Translating it yields CASSLVPGSTEAFF.

V and J are TRBV5-1 and TRBJ2-3; TRBD2 aligns across 10 bases. The germline V gene encodes CDR1 SGHRS and CDR2 YFSETQ. The CDR3 spans 19 residues. Germline trimming cut 4 bases from V and 2 bases from J; bases unmatched to any gene: 16. DNA for the CDR3: TGCGCCAGCAGCCGCGTACCTACAGGTAGCGGGGGGACCACAGATACGCAGTATTTT. Protein sequence: CASSRVPTGSGGTTDTQYF.

V usage is TRBV21-1 and J usage is TRBJ1-2. TRBV21-1 is shown as a pseudogene. This CDR3 is 13 amino acids long. In nucleotides, the CDR3 is TGTGCCGGCCGGGGGGCGCGGGGCTATGGCTACACCTTC. This encodes CAGRGARGYGYTF.

The chain carries TRBV19 and TRBJ2-7; D is perhaps TRBD2 (5 bases). Germline V gene data show CDR1 as LNHDA and CDR2 as SQIVND (reference sequence). The CDR3 sequence is 13 residues long. V lost 6 bases to trimming and J lost 0 bases, with 9 bases between them. The CDR3 region is CASSRRSSYEQYF. The CDR3, as DNA: TGTGCCAGTAGCAGGAGGAGCTCCTACGAGCAGTACTTC.

V is TRBV27 and J is TRBJ1-3; D gene ambiguous. V was pared by 6 bases and J by 4 bases, with 13 bases between. Germline CDR1 and CDR2: MNHEY and SMNVEV (reference sequence). The CDR3 length is 14 residues. The CDR3, as DNA: TGTGCCAGCAGGCCTTTACCTTTGGGAAACACCATATATTTT. Amino acid sequence: CASRPLPLGNTIYF.

The rearrangement links TRBV19 to TRBJ1-1; D unresolved. CDR1 is LNHDA and CDR2 is SQIVND in the germline V gene (reference sequence). CDR3 length: 14 residues. The V and J ends lost 3 bases and 3 bases respectively, with 11 bases between them. The CDR3 region is CASSMGSQDTEAFF. The DNA for the CDR3 is TGTGCCAGTAGTATGGGGTCCCAGGACACTGAAGCTTTCTTT.